These T cell receptor beta chains were read from a single sample in a study of cytomegalovirus exposure and HLA in healthy donors. TCRdb's table, derived via immunoSEQ multiplex PCR, lists solely in-frame clones and lacks some. The sample has about 43,000 clones, approximately 75% seen once. Sequenced: PBMCs. The receptors shown here come from a young man in good health and CMV-seronegative. CDR3s include the opening cysteine and the closing phenylalanine or tryptophan. A D gene is named only where the DNA matches it firmly. Only some rows state a clone size, as once, few, many or a class for expanded clones.

size,J,V,D,DNA,CDR3
-,TRBJ2-1,TRBV29-1,TRBD2,TGCAGCGTTGTGTCGAAGGGACTAGCCCGTACTGAGCAGTTCTTC,CSVVSKGLARTEQFF
-,TRBJ2-1,TRBV4-1,-,TGCGCCAGCAGCCAAGATCGCGGAGTTTGGGAGCAGTTCTTC,CASSQDRGVWEQFF
-,TRBJ1-2,TRBV30,TRBD1,TGTGCCTGGAGTGTTTGGGACAGCCAGGATGGCTACACCTTC,CAWSVWDSQDGYTF
-,TRBJ2-7,TRBV6-1,TRBD2,TGTGCCAGCAGTGAAAGGGGAGGGCACTACGAGCAGTACTTC,CASSERGGHYEQYF
-,TRBJ1-2,TRBV19,TRBD1,TGTGCCAGTAGCCTGGGACAGCCGAACTATGGCTACACCTTC,CASSLGQPNYGYTF
-,TRBJ2-3,TRBV28,TRBD1,TGTGCCAGCAGTTTGGTCGGGACAGCCACAGATACGCAGTATTTT,CASSLVGTATDTQYF
-,TRBJ2-1,TRBV29-1,-,TGCAGCGTTGTAAGTATAGTGAGTGAGCAGTTCTTC,CSVVSIVSEQFF
-,TRBJ2-3,TRBV29-1,-,TGCAGCGTTGGCCGGCCGACTAGCACAGATACGCAGTATTTT,CSVGRPTSTDTQYF
-,TRBJ2-3,TRBV5-6,TRBD1,TGTGCCAGCAGCCGGGCCTACAGGGGGCCTCCAGATACGCAGTATTTT,CASSRAYRGPPDTQYF
-,TRBJ1-2,TRBV7-9,TRBD1,TGTTCCAGCAGCTCTAGGGACAGGGGGCGCGAAGCGAAAGGCTACACCTTC,CSSSSRDRGREAKGYTF
-,TRBJ2-1,TRBV27,TRBD2,TGTGCCAGCAGTACAGCCGCGACTAGCGGGAGGGCCAAATTACAGTACAATGAGCAGTTCTTC,CASSTAATSGRAKLQYNEQFF
-,TRBJ2-5,TRBV11-2,TRBD2,TGTGCCAGCAGCTTATATCCTAGCGGGAGGGCTTGGGGAGAGACCCAGTACTTC,CASSLYPSGRAWGETQYF
-,TRBJ2-7,TRBV29-1,TRBD1,TGCAGCGTTGTCCCCCGGGACAGGGGATGGGAGCAGTACTTC,CSVVPRDRGWEQYF
once,TRBJ1-6,TRBV5-8,TRBD1,TGTGCCAGCAGCAGACGACAGGGGAGCTCCTATAATTCACCCCTCCACTTT,CASSRRQGSSYNSPLHF
-,TRBJ2-3,TRBV4-2,TRBD2,TGTGCCAGCAGCCAAGGGGGCCTAGCGGGAGCGGATACGCAGTATTTT,CASSQGGLAGADTQYF
-,TRBJ1-5,TRBV7-8,-,TGTGCCAGCAGCTTAGGGACTCGCGAAAGCCAGCCCCAGCATTTT,CASSLGTRESQPQHF
-,TRBJ2-5,TRBV7-9,-,TGTGCCAGCAGCTTAGACAGGGTGGAGACCCAGTACTTC,CASSLDRVETQYF
-,TRBJ2-7,TRBV7-8,TRBD1,TGTGCCAGCAGCTTATTCGGGACAGACTACGAGCAGTACTTC,CASSLFGTDYEQYF
-,TRBJ1-2,TRBV5-4,-,TGTGCCAGCAGCTTGGATGAAGCCCGCGGCTACACCTTC,CASSLDEARGYTF
once,TRBJ2-7,TRBV19,TRBD2,TGTGCCAGTGGGCCGACTAGCGTATCAACCTACGAGCAGTACTTC,CASGPTSVSTYEQYF
-,TRBJ1-2,TRBV7-9,TRBD1,TGTGCCAGCAGCCCCGGGACAGGGTCAGCTAACTATGGCTACACCTTC,CASSPGTGSANYGYTF
-,TRBJ1-2,TRBV5-4,TRBD1,TGTGCCAGCAGCTCCGACAGGGTGATCTATGGCTACACCTTC,CASSSDRVIYGYTF